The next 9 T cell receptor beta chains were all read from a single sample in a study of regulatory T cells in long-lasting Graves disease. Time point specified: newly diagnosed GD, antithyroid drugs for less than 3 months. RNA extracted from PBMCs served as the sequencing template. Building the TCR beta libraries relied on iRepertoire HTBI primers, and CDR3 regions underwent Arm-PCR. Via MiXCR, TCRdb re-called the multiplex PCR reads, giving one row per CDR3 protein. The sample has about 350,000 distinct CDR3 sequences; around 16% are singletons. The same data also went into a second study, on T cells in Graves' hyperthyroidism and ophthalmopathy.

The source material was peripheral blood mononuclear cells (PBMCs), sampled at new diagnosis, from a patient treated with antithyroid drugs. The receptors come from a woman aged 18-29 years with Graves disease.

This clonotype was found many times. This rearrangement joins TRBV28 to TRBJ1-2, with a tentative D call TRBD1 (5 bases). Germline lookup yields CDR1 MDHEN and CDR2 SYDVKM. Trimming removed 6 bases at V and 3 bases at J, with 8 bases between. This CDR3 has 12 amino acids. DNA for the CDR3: TGTGCCAGCAGGGGGCTCGACTATGGCTACACCTTC. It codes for CASRGLDYGYTF.

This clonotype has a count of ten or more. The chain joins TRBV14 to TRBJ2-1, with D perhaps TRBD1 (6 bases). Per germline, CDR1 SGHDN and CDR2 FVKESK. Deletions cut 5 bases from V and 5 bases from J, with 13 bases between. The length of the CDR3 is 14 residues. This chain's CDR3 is CASSFRGWNNEQFF. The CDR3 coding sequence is TGTGCCAGCAGCTTCAGGGGTTGGAACAATGAGCAGTTCTTC.

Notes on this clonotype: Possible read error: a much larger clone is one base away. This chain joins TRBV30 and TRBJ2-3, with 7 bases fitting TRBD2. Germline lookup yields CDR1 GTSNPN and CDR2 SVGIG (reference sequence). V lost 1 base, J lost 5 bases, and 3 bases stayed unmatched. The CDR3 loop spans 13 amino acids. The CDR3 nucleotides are TGTGCCTGGAGTGGTGGGGGGGAAGATACGCAGTATTTT. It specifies CAWSGGGEDTQYF.

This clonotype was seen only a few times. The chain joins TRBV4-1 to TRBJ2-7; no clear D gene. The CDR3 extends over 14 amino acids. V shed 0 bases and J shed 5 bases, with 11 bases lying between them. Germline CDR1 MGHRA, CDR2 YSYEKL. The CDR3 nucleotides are TGCGCCAGCAGCCAAGATATTAGCCTCGACGAGCAGTACTTC. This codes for CASSQDISLDEQYF.

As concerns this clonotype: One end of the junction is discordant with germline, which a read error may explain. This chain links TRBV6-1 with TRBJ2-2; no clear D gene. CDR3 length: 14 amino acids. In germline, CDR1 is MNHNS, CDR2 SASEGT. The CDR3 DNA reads TGTCCCAGCAGCAGACTTACCGAAGGCGGGGAGCTGTTTTTT. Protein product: CPSSRLTEGGELFF.

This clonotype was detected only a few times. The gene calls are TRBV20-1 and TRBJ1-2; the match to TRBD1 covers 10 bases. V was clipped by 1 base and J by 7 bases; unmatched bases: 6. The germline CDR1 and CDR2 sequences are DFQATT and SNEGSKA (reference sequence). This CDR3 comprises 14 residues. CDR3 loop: CSARGDRGGGGYTF. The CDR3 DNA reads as TGCAGTGCTAGAGGGGACAGGGGAGGAGGTGGCTACACCTTC.

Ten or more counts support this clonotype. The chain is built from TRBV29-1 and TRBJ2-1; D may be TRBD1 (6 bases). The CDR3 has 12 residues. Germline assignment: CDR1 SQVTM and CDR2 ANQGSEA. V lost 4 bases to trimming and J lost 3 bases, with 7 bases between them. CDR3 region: CSVGTDYNEQFF. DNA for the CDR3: TGCAGCGTTGGGACAGACTACAATGAGCAGTTCTTC.

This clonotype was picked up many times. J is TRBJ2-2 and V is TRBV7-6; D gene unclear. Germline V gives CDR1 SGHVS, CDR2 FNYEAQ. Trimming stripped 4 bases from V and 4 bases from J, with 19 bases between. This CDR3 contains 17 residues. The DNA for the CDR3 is TGTGCCAGCAGCTCAATTTGGAACAGCCCAGTCACCGGGGAGCTGTTTTTT. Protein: CASSSIWNSPVTGELFF. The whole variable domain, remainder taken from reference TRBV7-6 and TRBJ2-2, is GAGVSQSPRYKVTKRGQDVALRCDPISGHVSLYWYRQALGQGPEFLTYFNYEAQQDKSGLPNDRFSAERPEGSISTLTIQRTEQRDSAMYRCASSSIWNSPVTGELFFGEGSRLTVL.

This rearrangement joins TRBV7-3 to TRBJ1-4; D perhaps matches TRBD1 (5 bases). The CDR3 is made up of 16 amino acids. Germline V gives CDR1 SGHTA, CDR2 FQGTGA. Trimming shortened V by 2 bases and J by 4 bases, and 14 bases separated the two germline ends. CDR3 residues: CASSLGAGGRNEKLFF. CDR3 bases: TGTGCCAGCAGCTTAGGTGCCGGGGGACGTAATGAAAAACTGTTTTTT. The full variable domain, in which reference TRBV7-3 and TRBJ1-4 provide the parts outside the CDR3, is GAGVSQTPSNKVTEKGKYVELRCDPISGHTALYWYRQSLGQGPEFLIYFQGTGAADDSGLPNDRFFAVRPEGSVSTLKIQRTERGDSAVYLCASSLGAGGRNEKLFFGSGTQLSVL.